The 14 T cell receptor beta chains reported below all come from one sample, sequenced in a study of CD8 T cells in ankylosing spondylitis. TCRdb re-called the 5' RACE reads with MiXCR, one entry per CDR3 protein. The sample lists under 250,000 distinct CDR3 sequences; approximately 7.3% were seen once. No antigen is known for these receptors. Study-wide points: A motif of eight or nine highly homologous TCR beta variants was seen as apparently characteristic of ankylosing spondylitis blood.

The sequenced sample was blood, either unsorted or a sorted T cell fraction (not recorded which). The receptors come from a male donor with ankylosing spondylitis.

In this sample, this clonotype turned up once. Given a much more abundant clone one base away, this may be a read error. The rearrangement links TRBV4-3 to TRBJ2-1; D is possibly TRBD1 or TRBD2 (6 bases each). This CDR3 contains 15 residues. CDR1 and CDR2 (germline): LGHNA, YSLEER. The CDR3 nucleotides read TGCGCCATCAGCCAATCGGGGGCAAACTACAATGAGCAGTTCTTC. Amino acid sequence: CAISQSGANYNEQFF.

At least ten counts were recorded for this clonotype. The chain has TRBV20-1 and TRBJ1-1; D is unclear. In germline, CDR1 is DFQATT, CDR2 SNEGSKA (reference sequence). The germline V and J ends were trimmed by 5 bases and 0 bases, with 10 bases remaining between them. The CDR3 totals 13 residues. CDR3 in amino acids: CSAFHPLNTEAFF. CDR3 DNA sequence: TGCAGTGCTTTTCATCCACTGAACACTGAAGCTTTCTTT.

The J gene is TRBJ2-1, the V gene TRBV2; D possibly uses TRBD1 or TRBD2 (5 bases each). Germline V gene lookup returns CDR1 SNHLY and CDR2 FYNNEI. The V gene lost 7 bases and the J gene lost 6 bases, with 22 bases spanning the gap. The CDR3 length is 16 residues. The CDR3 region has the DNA TGTGCCAGCACCCCGGGACCGAGGGGTAACGGCAATGAGCAGTTCTTC. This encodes CASTPGPRGNGNEQFF.

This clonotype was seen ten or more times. CDR3 DNA: TGTGCCAGCAGCCTACCGGACAGGACGAACACTGAAGCTTTCTTT. Its protein product is CASSLPDRTNTEAFF. The V and J genes are TRBV6-2 or TRBV6-3 and TRBJ1-1, with 7 bases aligning to TRBD1. Germline CDR1 MNHEY, CDR2 SVGEGT. The CDR3 has 15 amino acids. V shed 6 bases, J shed 1 base, and the junction held 8 bases outside the gene matches.

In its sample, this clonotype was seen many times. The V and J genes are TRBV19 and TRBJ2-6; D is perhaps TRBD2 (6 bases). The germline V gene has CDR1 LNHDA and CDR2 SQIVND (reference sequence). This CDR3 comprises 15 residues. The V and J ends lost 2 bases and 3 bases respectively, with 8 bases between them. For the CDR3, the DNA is TGTGCCAGTAGTATAACCGGGGGTGGGGCCAACGTCCTGACTTTC. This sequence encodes CASSITGGGANVLTF.

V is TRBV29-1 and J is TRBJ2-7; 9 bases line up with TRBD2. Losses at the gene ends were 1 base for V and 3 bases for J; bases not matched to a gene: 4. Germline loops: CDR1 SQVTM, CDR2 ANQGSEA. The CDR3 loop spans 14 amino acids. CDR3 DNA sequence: TGCAGCGTTGAAGGGACTAGCGCTGACTACGAGCAGTACTTC. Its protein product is CSVEGTSADYEQYF.

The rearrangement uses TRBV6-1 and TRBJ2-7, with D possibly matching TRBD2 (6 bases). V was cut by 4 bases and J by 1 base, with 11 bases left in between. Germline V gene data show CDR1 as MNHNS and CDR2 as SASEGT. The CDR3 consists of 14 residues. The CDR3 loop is CASSVTGVSYEQYF. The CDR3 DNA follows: TGTGCCAGCAGTGTAACGGGGGTGTCCTACGAGCAGTACTTC.

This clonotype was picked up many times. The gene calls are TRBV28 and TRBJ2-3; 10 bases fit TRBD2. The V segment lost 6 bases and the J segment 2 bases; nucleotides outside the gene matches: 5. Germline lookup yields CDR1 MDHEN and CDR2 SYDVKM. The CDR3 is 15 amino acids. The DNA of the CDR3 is TGTGCCAGCAGCAAACTAGCGGGGTACACAGATACGCAGTATTTT. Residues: CASSKLAGYTDTQYF.

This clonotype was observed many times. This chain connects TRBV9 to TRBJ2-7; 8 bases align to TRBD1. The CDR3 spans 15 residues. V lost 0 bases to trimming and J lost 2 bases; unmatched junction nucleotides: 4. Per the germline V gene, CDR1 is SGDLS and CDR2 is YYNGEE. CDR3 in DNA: TGTGCCAGCAGCGTAGAGGACAGGGACGCCTACGAGCAGTACTTC. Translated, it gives CASSVEDRDAYEQYF. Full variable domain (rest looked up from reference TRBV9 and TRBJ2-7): DSGVTQTPKHLITATGQRVTLRCSPRSGDLSVYWYQQSLDQGLQFLIQYYNGEERAKGNILERFSAQQFPDLHSELNLSSLELGDSALYFCASSVEDRDAYEQYFGPGTRLTVT.

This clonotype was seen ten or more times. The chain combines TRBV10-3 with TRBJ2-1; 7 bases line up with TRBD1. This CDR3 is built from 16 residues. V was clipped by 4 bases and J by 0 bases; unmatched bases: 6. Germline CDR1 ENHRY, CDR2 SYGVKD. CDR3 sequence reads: CAISAEQGSSYNEQFF. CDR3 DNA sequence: TGTGCCATCAGTGCCGAACAGGGGAGCTCCTACAATGAGCAGTTCTTC.

The CDR3 loop is CASSWANFGPGQETQYF. The CDR3 region has the DNA TGCGCCAGCAGCTGGGCCAATTTCGGACCGGGCCAAGAGACCCAGTACTTC. The chain has TRBV5-1 and TRBJ2-5; no reliable D call. This CDR3 spans 17 amino acids. Trimming removed 3 bases at V and 1 base at J, with 19 bases between. Germline CDR1 SGHRS, CDR2 YFSETQ.

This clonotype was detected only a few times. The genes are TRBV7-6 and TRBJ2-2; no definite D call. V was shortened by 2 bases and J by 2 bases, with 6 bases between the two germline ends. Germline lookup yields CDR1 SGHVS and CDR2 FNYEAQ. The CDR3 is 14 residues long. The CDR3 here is CASSLIANTGELFF. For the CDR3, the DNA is TGTGCCAGCAGCTTAATTGCTAACACCGGGGAGCTGTTTTTT.

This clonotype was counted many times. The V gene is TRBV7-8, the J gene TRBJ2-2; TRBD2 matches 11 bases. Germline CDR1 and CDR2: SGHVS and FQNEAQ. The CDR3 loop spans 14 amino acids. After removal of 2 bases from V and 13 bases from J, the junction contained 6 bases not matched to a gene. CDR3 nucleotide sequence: TGTGCCAGCAGCTTACTAGCGGGGGGTCAGGGGCTGTTTTTT. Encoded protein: CASSLLAGGQGLFF.

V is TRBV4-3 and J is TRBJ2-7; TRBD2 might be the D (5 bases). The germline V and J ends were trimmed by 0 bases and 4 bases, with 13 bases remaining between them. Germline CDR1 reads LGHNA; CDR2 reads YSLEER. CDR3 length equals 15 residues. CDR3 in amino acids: CASSQEVLGGYEQYF. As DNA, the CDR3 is TGCGCCAGCAGCCAAGAGGTCCTAGGAGGTTACGAGCAGTACTTC.